Included here is one TCR beta chain sequence, with context. As every portion of the isolated RNA was reverse transcribed, the sequencing read expressed TCRB transcripts. The repertoire was sequenced with immunoSEQ multiplex PCR; TCRdb's copy has only in-frame clones and lacks some. This table holds about 290,000 clones, 8% found once. Naive, central memory, regulatory and stem cell-like memory cells within the CD4+ compartment were sorted using CD45RO/CCR7/CD25/CD127/CD95/CD27. This sample stems from a study of beta chain features in type 1 diabetes. On the study more broadly: Healthy donors, compared against patients, showed similar age, gender and cell yields.

This CDR3 is 15 amino acids long. V lost 3 bases and J lost 8, with 19 bases in between. CDR1 SGHDN and CDR2 FVKESK come from the germline V gene. Sequenced material: central memory CD4+ T cells from blood. This rearrangement joins TRBV14 to TRBJ1-2; D not resolved. The clonotype originates from a woman aged 18-29 years in good health. Here the CDR3 DNA reads TGTGCCAGCAGCCAGGTCGAAGGCTCGCTGGTGGGCTACACCTTC. Its translation: CASSQVEGSLVGYTF.